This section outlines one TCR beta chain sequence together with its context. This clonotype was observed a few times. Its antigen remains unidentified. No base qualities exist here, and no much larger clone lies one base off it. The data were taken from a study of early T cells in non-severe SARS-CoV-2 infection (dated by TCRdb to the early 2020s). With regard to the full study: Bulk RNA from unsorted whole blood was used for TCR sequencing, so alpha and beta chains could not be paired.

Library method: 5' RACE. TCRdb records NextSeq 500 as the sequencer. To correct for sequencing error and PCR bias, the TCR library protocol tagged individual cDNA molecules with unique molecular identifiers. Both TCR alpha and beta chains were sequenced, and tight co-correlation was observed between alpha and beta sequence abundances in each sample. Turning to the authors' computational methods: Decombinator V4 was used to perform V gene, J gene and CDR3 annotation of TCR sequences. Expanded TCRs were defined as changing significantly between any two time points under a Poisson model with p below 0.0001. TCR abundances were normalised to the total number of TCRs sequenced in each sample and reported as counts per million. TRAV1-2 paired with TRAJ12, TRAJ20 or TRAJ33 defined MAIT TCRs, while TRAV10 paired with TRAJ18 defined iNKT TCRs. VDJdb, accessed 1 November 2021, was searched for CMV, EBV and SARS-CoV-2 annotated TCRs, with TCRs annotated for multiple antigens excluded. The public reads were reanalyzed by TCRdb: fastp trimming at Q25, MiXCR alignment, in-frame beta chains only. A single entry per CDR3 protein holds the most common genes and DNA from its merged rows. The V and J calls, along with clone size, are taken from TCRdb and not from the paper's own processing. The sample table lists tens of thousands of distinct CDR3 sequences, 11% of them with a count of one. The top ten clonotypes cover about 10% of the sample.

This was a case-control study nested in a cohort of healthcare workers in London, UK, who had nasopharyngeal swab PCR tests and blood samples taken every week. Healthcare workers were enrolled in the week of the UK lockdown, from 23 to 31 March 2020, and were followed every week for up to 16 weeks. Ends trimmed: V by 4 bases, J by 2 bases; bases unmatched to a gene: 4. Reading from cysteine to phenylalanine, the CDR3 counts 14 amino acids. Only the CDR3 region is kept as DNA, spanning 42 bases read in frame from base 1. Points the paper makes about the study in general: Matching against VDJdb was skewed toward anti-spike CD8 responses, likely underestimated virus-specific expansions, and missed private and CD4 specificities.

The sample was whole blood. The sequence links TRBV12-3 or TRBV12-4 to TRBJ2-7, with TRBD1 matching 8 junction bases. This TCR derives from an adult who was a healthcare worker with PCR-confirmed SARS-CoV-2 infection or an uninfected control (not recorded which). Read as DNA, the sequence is TGTGCCAGCAGTTCCCTGACAGGGGCCTACGAGCAGTACTTC. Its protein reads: CASSSLTGAYEQYF.